The 12 T cell receptor beta chains below were found in one sample sequenced in a study of blood T cells in healthy people across ages. For the second PCR, which ran for about 6 to 11 cycles, a sample-barcoded 5' primer and a J-beta primer mix were used. TCRdb called the 5' RACE reads again in MiXCR, with one record for every CDR3 protein. The sample has about 640,000 distinct CDR3 sequences; around three fifths are singletons. The sequencing sample was made of blood. These receptors were obtained from a man in his fifties or sixties in good health.

The genes are TRBV5-1 and TRBJ2-7; maybe TRBD2 (6 bases). The germline V and J ends were trimmed by 2 bases and 6 bases, with 18 bases remaining between them. CDR3 size: 15 residues. CDR1 and CDR2 (germline): SGHRS, YFSETQ. The CDR3 DNA reads as TGCGCCAGCAGCTTCTCATGGAACGGGGGAACCGAGCAGTACTTC. This codes for CASSFSWNGGTEQYF.

J is TRBJ2-5 and V is TRBV29-1; D not certain. V was cut by 3 bases and J by 4 bases, with 9 bases left in between. This CDR3 is 12 amino acids long. Germline V CDR1 and CDR2: SQVTM, ANQGSEA. Here the CDR3 DNA reads TGCAGCGTTGACCGGAGTCGAGAGACCCAGTACTTC. Amino acid sequence: CSVDRSRETQYF.

This clonotype appeared a few times. Here the CDR3 DNA reads TGTGCCATCAGTGAGGGGGGGGATACGCAGTATTTT. Translating it yields CAISEGGDTQYF. V gene TRBV10-3 combines with J gene TRBJ2-3, with D perhaps TRBD2 (6 bases). Per the germline V gene, CDR1 is ENHRY and CDR2 is SYGVKD. The V end lost 2 bases, the J end lost 6 bases, and 6 bases lay between the germline ends. The CDR3 consists of 12 residues.

The gene calls are TRBV3-1 and TRBJ2-5, with 7 bases fitting TRBD2. The length of the CDR3 is 15 residues. CDR1 LGHDT and CDR2 YNNKEL come from the germline V gene (reference sequence). Trimming took 0 bases from V and 5 from J; bases not matched to a gene: 6. The CDR3 bases are TGTGCCAGCAGCCAAGATTCGACTAGCCGGGAGACCCAGTACTTC. Its protein is CASSQDSTSRETQYF.

J is TRBJ2-7 and V is TRBV29-1, with 8 bases identical to TRBD1. CDR1 is SQVTM, CDR2 ANQGSEA, per germline. After removal of 5 bases from V and 4 bases from J, the junction contained 4 bases not matched to a gene. This CDR3 region has 12 residues. The CDR3 region has the DNA TGCAGCGTTAGACAGGGGCCGTACGAGCAGTACTTC. This encodes CSVRQGPYEQYF.

The chain employs TRBV3-1 and TRBJ2-1; D call uncertain. The CDR3 has 14 residues. CDR1 and CDR2 (germline): LGHDT, YNNKEL (reference sequence). Trimming left V 1 base short and J 6 bases short, with 10 bases between. The CDR3 nucleotides are TGTGCCAGCAGCCAAGTGCAAAAGACCAATGAGCAGTTCTTC. Protein sequence: CASSQVQKTNEQFF.

This chain uses TRBV24-1 with TRBJ2-1; tentative D call: TRBD1 (5 bases). With 4 bases removed from V and 9 bases from J, the gap between germline ends came to 9 bases. Germline V lookup: CDR1 KGHDR, CDR2 SFDVKD. This CDR3 region has 12 residues. The CDR3 DNA reads as TGTGCCACCAGTGACAGGGATCGTGAGCAGTTCTTC. This encodes CATSDRDREQFF.

This clonotype was seen only a few times. The V gene is TRBV5-1, the J gene TRBJ2-3; TRBD1 agrees at 7 bases. Germline loops: CDR1 SGHRS, CDR2 YFSETQ. After removal of 4 bases from V and 0 bases from J, the junction contained 5 bases not matched to a gene. The length of the CDR3 is 15 residues. The chain's CDR3 is CASSLEGQSTDTQYF. In DNA, the CDR3 is TGCGCCAGCAGCCTCGAGGGACAGAGCACAGATACGCAGTATTTT. Combining the CDR3 with reference TRBV5-1 and TRBJ2-3 gives the whole variable domain KAGVTQTPRYLIKTRGQQVTLSCSPISGHRSVSWYQQTPGQGLQFLFEYFSETQRNKGNFPGRFSGRQFSNSRSEMNVSTLELGDSALYLCASSLEGQSTDTQYFGPGTRLTVL.

This chain connects TRBV28 to TRBJ1-2; possible D gene TRBD1, 5 bases. Germline CDR1 is MDHEN and CDR2 is SYDVKM. Trimming removed 8 bases at V and 1 base at J, with 11 bases between. This CDR3 spans 13 amino acids. The CDR3 bases are TGTGCCAGCGGGGGGTCATTTAACTATGGCTACACCTTC. This encodes CASGGSFNYGYTF.

This clonotype was seen a handful of times. The CDR3 loop reads CASSGTGIGEQYF. The CDR3 coding sequence is TGTGCCAGCAGCGGGACAGGGATCGGGGAGCAGTACTTC. The J gene is TRBJ2-5, the V gene TRBV9; TRBD1 aligns across 8 bases. The ends lost 3 bases at V and 11 bases at J; junction bases unmatched: 9. CDR3 size: 13 residues. The V gene's germline CDR1 is SGDLS and CDR2 YYNGEE.

The J gene is TRBJ2-1, the V gene TRBV20-1; 7 bases match TRBD2. Trimming took 2 bases from V and 0 from J; bases not matched to a gene: 7. Germline-derived CDR1 and CDR2 are DFQATT and SNEGSKA (reference sequence). The CDR3 runs to 16 residues. CDR3 nucleotides: TGCAGTGCTAGAAAAGTGGGAGGGTACTCCTACAATGAGCAGTTCTTC. Its protein is CSARKVGGYSYNEQFF.

The chain is built from TRBV10-3 and TRBJ1-1; 11 nucleotides align to TRBD1. Germline V gene sequence: CDR1 ENHRY, CDR2 SYGVKD. The length of the CDR3 is 14 residues. Trimming cost V 2 bases and J 4 bases; bases outside gene matches: 0. This CDR3 reads CAISEGTGGTEAFF. DNA of the CDR3: TGTGCCATCAGTGAGGGGACAGGGGGCACTGAAGCTTTCTTT.